The clone carrying this TCR beta chain occurred a few times. The data derive from a study of T-cell reconstitution after alpha-beta-depleted transplantation in children. V dropped 10 bases and J dropped 3; count of bases not matched to a gene: 7. This CDR3 is built from 13 residues. Germline values: CDR1 ENHRY, CDR2 SYGVKD. Unique molecular identifiers featured in how the TCRbeta library was prepared. TCRdb processed the PCR reads anew with MiXCR; each CDR3 protein has one entry. The repertoire includes roughly 500,000 distinct CDR3 sequences, 32% of them detected once, and more than 2% sits in the top ten.

This TCR came from a human donor who donated a stem cell graft to a child with aplastic anemia. Source: PBMCs from the stem cell graft donor, taken from the stem cell graft. The chain couples TRBV10-3 to TRBJ2-3; 7 nucleotides agree with TRBD2. CDR3 DNA sequence: TGTGCCAGGCCGGGAGGTAGAACAGATACGCAGTATTTT. It is translated as CARPGGRTDTQYF.